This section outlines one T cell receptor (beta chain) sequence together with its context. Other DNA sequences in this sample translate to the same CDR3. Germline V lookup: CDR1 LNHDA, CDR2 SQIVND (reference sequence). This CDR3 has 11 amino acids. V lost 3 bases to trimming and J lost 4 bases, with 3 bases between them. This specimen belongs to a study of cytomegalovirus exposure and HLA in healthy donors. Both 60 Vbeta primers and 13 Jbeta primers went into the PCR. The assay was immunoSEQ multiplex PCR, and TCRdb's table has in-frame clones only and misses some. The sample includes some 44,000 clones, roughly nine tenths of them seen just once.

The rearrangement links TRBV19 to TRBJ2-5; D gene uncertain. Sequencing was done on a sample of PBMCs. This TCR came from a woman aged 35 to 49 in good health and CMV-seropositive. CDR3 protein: CASSIRETQYF. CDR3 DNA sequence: TGTGCCAGTAGTATCCGAGAGACCCAGTACTTC.